The 18 T cell receptor beta chains below all came from one sample that was sequenced in a study of blood T cell repertoires in COVID-19 (TCRdb year 2020). The library was generated by the immunoSEQ multiplex PCR assay. TCRdb took this table from immuneACCESS and kept in-frame rearrangements with V and J called. Such tables lack part of the clones; where checked against another copy, unresolved V genes explain under half of the gap, and the rest is unexplained. Within this sample are roughly 380,000 clones, with approximately 89% of them counted one time only. In total, the top ten clones hold about 1.5% of the sample. Material: PBMCs or T cells enriched from blood (not recorded which). The receptors here all came from a young man who had recovered from COVID-19.

The chain recombines TRBV4-3 with TRBJ1-1, with 7 bases lining up with TRBD1. In germline, CDR1 is LGHNA, CDR2 YSLEER. The V segment lost 2 bases and the J segment 4 bases; nucleotides outside the gene matches: 13. CDR3 length: 17 amino acids. The CDR3 DNA is TGCGCCAGCAGCCAATCGCGAAGGGACAGAGCTTTCACTGAAGCTTTCTTT. It is translated as CASSQSRRDRAFTEAFF.

This chain joins TRBV10-2 and TRBJ1-2; D is unclear. The V gene's germline CDR1 is WSHSY and CDR2 SAAADI. The CDR3 is made up of 13 amino acids. V lost 7 bases, J lost 5 bases, and 14 bases lay in between. The CDR3 reads CASTPKEEYGYTF. CDR3 sequence (DNA): TGCGCCAGCACCCCTAAGGAGGAGTATGGCTACACCTTC.

As for this clone: The same CDR3 is also encoded by other DNA sequences in this sample. The chain uses TRBV24-1 and TRBJ2-3, with D possibly matching TRBD1 (5 bases). The CDR3 is 14 amino acids. Germline V gives CDR1 KGHDR, CDR2 SFDVKD. Trimming left V 4 bases short and J 3 bases short, with 10 bases between. The CDR3 spells CATSDPSGTDTQYF. CDR3 DNA sequence: TGTGCCACCAGTGACCCATCAGGGACAGATACGCAGTATTTT.

The V and J genes are TRBV29-1 and TRBJ2-1; 8 nucleotides line up with TRBD2. CDR1 is SQVTM, CDR2 ANQGSEA, per germline. This CDR3 is 12 amino acids long. DNA for the CDR3: TGCGCGGGGGGCCGAATTAACAATGAGCAGTTCTTC. This gives the protein CAGGRINNEQFF.

This CDR3 reads CAGGTGPTNEKLFF. Written as DNA, the CDR3 is TGTGCCGGGGGGACAGGCCCAACTAATGAAAAACTGTTTTTT. V and J are TRBV6-5 and TRBJ1-4; 8 positions agree with TRBD1. The CDR3 sequence is 14 residues long. Germline trimming cut 11 bases from V and 0 bases from J; bases unmatched to any gene: 5. Germline-derived CDR1 and CDR2 are MNHEY and SVGAGI.

The chain joins TRBV7-3 to TRBJ1-1; D remains unclear. Trimming left V 1 base short and J 6 bases short, with 9 bases between. This CDR3 contains 13 residues. Looked up from germline, CDR1 is SGHTA and CDR2 is FQGTGA. CDR3 region: CASSLIGESEAFF. The CDR3 region has the DNA TGTGCCAGCAGCTTAATCGGGGAGTCTGAAGCTTTCTTT.

The chain joins TRBV7-2 to TRBJ2-3, with a weak D call TRBD2 (5 bases). CDR1 is SGHTA and CDR2 is FQGNSA in the germline V gene. The CDR3 is 13 amino acids. V was clipped by 10 bases and J by 3 bases, with 14 bases between them. CDR3 region: CATGKGITDTQYF. The CDR3 nucleotides are TGTGCCACCGGGAAAGGGATTACAGATACGCAGTATTTT.

J is TRBJ2-3 and V is TRBV30; 7 bases are a match to TRBD2. With 4 bases clipped from V and 2 bases from J, the junction kept 6 bases outside the gene matches. This CDR3 is built from 14 residues. Germline V gene lookup returns CDR1 GTSNPN and CDR2 SVGIG (reference sequence). The CDR3 DNA reads TGTGCCTGGATGGGACTACCGGTCACAGATACGCAGTATTTT. The encoded protein is CAWMGLPVTDTQYF.

This chain joins TRBV7-9 and TRBJ2-5; 8 bases are shared with TRBD2. The CDR3 runs to 15 residues. The germline CDR1 and CDR2 sequences are SEHNR and FQNEAQ (reference sequence). J lost 2 bases, V lost 6 bases, and 8 bases had no gene match. The CDR3 loop is CASRIGGGSQETQYF. In DNA, the CDR3 is TGTGCCAGCAGGATCGGCGGGGGGTCGCAAGAGACCCAGTACTTC. Using reference TRBV7-9 and TRBJ2-5 for the parts outside the CDR3, the full variable domain is DTGVSQNPRHKITKRGQNVTFRCDPISEHNRLYWYRQTLGQGPEFLTYFQNEAQLEKSRLLSDRFSAERPKGSFSTLEIQRTEQGDSAMYLCASRIGGGSQETQYFGPGTRLLVL.

The chain links TRBV6-5 to TRBJ1-6; maybe TRBD1 (5 bases). Per germline, CDR1 MNHEY and CDR2 SVGAGI. The CDR3 is 15 amino acids. V was trimmed by 5 bases and J by 10 bases, leaving 18 bases between them. In DNA, the CDR3 is TGTGCCAGCAGTCAACGGACGAGGGAGGGGTCACCCCTCCACTTT. Its translation is CASSQRTREGSPLHF.

This chain uses TRBV5-1 with TRBJ1-2; the D is unclear. This CDR3 has 15 residues. Trimming pared 1 base from V and 0 bases from J, leaving 10 bases between. Germline CDR1 reads SGHRS; CDR2 reads YFSETQ. CDR3 DNA: TGCGCCAGCAGCTTGTACGGAGAGCCTAACTATGGCTACACCTTC. As protein: CASSLYGEPNYGYTF.

The chain joins TRBV11-3 to TRBJ2-7; D is possibly TRBD1 (6 bases). Germline loops: CDR1 SGHNT, CDR2 YENEEA. This CDR3 has 13 amino acids. Deletions cut 5 bases from V and 0 bases from J, with 8 bases between. CDR3 region: CASSRTDSYEQYF. The CDR3 DNA follows: TGTGCCAGCAGCCGGACAGACTCCTACGAGCAGTACTTC.

The CDR3 loop is CATLGAGETQYF. CDR3 nucleotide sequence: TGTGCCACCCTCGGTGCCGGGGAGACCCAGTACTTC. This sequence joins TRBV2 and TRBJ2-5; D remains unclear. There are 12 residues in the CDR3. Trimming cost V 10 bases and J 5 bases, with 14 bases left between them. Germline loops: CDR1 SNHLY, CDR2 FYNNEI.

The rearrangement links TRBV5-1 to TRBJ1-5; no clear D gene. V was cut by 4 bases and J by 5 bases, with 13 bases left in between. This CDR3 region has 14 residues. Per germline, CDR1 SGHRS and CDR2 YFSETQ. CDR3 protein: CASSPRGLDQPQHF. CDR3 bases: TGCGCCAGCAGCCCCCGGGGATTGGATCAGCCCCAGCATTTT.

This clone was recorded only once. The CDR3 region is CASSPFGGGEYNEQFF. DNA of the CDR3: TGTGCCAGCAGCCCCTTTGGCGGGGGGGAATACAATGAGCAGTTCTTC. This chain joins TRBV5-4 and TRBJ2-1; 9 bases match TRBD2. J was trimmed by 4 bases and V by 4 bases; bases with no gene match: 9. CDR1 and CDR2 (germline): SGHNT, YYREEE (reference sequence). The CDR3 is 16 amino acids.

This chain uses TRBV3-1 (or the pseudogene TRBV3-2) with TRBJ2-5, with 8 bases aligning to TRBD2. CDR3 size: 14 residues. V was clipped by 1 base and J by 2 bases; unmatched bases: 0. CDR1 and CDR2 from the germline V gene are LGHDT and YNNKEL (reference sequence). Here the CDR3 DNA reads TGTGCCAGCAGCCAAGCTAGCGGGCAAGAGACCCAGTACTTC. Protein: CASSQASGQETQYF.

This clone has a handful of counts. The chain couples TRBV10-3 to TRBJ1-1; 8 bases are a match to TRBD1. The V gene end was trimmed by 2 bases and the J gene end by 4 bases; junction bases not matched to a gene: 9. In germline, CDR1 is ENHRY, CDR2 SYGVKD. This CDR3 has 16 amino acids. The CDR3 region is CAISEDAGGRRTEAFF. The CDR3 DNA reads as TGTGCCATCAGTGAGGATGCAGGGGGCCGACGCACTGAAGCTTTCTTT.

The chain links TRBV7-9 to TRBJ1-1; no reliable D call. The CDR3 totals 14 residues. Germline loops: CDR1 SEHNR, CDR2 FQNEAQ (reference sequence). V was cut by 0 bases and J by 9 bases, with 14 bases left in between. CDR3 sequence: CASSLAAAAAKAFF. The DNA for the CDR3 is TGTGCCAGCAGCTTAGCGGCGGCAGCCGCTAAAGCTTTCTTT.